The 21 T cell receptor beta chains below come from one sample, sequenced in a study of CD8 T cells in Susac syndrome (dated by TCRdb to about 2019). The library was built by means of the immunoSEQ multiplex PCR assay. RNA was extracted with the RNeasy kit and roughly 0.45 to 1 ug was reverse transcribed using random hexamers. The public reads were quality trimmed at Q25 with fastp and then assembled into clones with MiXCR by TCRdb, keeping productive beta chains. Identical CDR3 protein sequences are pooled into one entry, listed with their most common genes and DNA. For this sample the table gives a few hundred thousand distinct CDR3 sequences, of which 89% were detected only once. 0.18% of the sample comes from the top ten. The material sequenced was CD8+ T cells from PBMCs. The receptor set was obtained from a human donor with multiple sclerosis.

V gene TRBV19 combines with J gene TRBJ1-1; possibly TRBD1 for D (6 bases). CDR3 length: 14 amino acids. Germline V gene data show CDR1 as LNHDA and CDR2 as SQIVND (reference sequence). Trimming took 5 bases from V and 6 from J, leaving 16 bases between them. CDR3 sequence: CASSLQGPQSEAFF. In DNA, the CDR3 is TGTGCCAGTAGTCTTCAGGGGCCGCAATCTGAAGCTTTCTTT.

The genes are TRBV11-2 and TRBJ1-2; TRBD1 agrees at 7 bases. V lost 0 bases and J lost 4; bases outside the gene matches: 11. Germline values: CDR1 SGHAT, CDR2 FQNNGV. The CDR3 spans 17 residues. In DNA form, the CDR3 reads TGTGCCAGCAGCTTAGAGGGACAGCTGATGAGGGCCTATGGCTACACCTTC. Its translation: CASSLEGQLMRAYGYTF.

This clonotype was counted only a few times. The V call is TRBV28, the J call TRBJ2-7, with TRBD2 matching 10 bases. CDR1 is MDHEN, CDR2 SYDVKM, per germline. CDR3 length: 15 amino acids. J was trimmed by 4 bases and V by 3 bases; bases with no gene match: 6. CDR3 residues: CASSFGLAGDYEQYF. In DNA form, the CDR3 reads TGTGCCAGCAGTTTCGGTCTAGCGGGAGATTACGAGCAGTACTTC.

This clonotype appeared once. V and J are TRBV11-2 and TRBJ2-2; a possible D gene is TRBD1 (6 bases). V lost 4 bases to trimming and J lost 6 bases, with 15 bases between them. CDR1 is SGHAT and CDR2 is FQNNGV in the germline V gene. The length of the CDR3 is 15 residues. The CDR3 DNA sequence: TGTGCCAGCAGCTACCTCAGGGGTTTGGCCGGGGAGCTGTTTTTT. Translating gives CASSYLRGLAGELFF.

The rearrangement joins TRBV7-9 to TRBJ2-1; 9 bases align to TRBD2. Germline CDR1 reads SEHNR; CDR2 reads FQNEAQ (reference sequence). With V trimmed by 5 bases and J by 4 bases, 9 bases remained unmatched. This CDR3 is 16 amino acids long. Here the CDR3 reads CASSPFSGRGYNEQFF. The CDR3 DNA sequence: TGTGCCAGCAGCCCGTTTAGCGGGAGAGGGTACAATGAGCAGTTCTTC.

V gene TRBV30 combines with J gene TRBJ2-7, with D maybe TRBD1 (5 bases). The CDR3 runs to 11 residues. CDR1 is GTSNPN and CDR2 is SVGIG in the germline V gene (reference sequence). Trimming left V 2 bases short and J 6 bases short, with 8 bases between. The CDR3 nucleotides read TGTGCCTGGAGTTTAGGGGCCGAGCAGTACTTC. Residues: CAWSLGAEQYF. Drawing the rest from reference TRBV30 and TRBJ2-7, the complete variable domain is SQTIHQWPATLVQPVGSPLSLECTVEGTSNPNLYWYRQAAGRGLQLLFYSVGIGQISSEVPQNLSASRPQDRQFILSSKKLLLSDSGFYLCAWSLGAEQYFGPGTRLTVT.

This clonotype was seen only once. The CDR3 protein is CASSSGLDDIQYF. The CDR3 DNA reads TGTGCCAGCAGCTCCGGTCTCGACGACATTCAGTACTTC. The chain recombines TRBV7-2 with TRBJ2-4, with no clear D. The V and J ends lost 4 bases and 8 bases respectively, with 12 bases between them. The CDR3 sequence is 13 residues long. Germline V gene sequence: CDR1 SGHTA, CDR2 FQGNSA.

The chain links TRBV6-6 to TRBJ2-7; D call uncertain. Deletions cut 2 bases from V and 6 bases from J, with 11 bases between. The CDR3 spans 13 residues. Germline assignment: CDR1 MNHNY and CDR2 SVGAGI (reference sequence). CDR3 DNA sequence: TGTGCCAGCAGTTACCAAATGGCATTCGAGCAGTACTTC. Translating it yields CASSYQMAFEQYF.

This CDR3 is CASSPPKFQETQYF. The CDR3 DNA sequence: TGTGCCAGCTCACCACCAAAATTTCAAGAGACCCAGTACTTC. The chain links TRBV18 to TRBJ2-5; no reliable D call. The CDR3 contains 14 residues. Germline V lookup: CDR1 KGHSH, CDR2 LQKENI. V shed 0 bases and J shed 2 bases, with 7 bases lying between them.

V is TRBV30 and J is TRBJ2-1; D is tentatively TRBD1 or TRBD2 (6 bases each). CDR1 is GTSNPN and CDR2 is SVGIG in the germline V gene (reference sequence). The V end lost 1 base, the J end lost 0 bases, and 13 bases lay between the germline ends. The CDR3 loop spans 16 amino acids. CDR3 residues: CAWSALGGSSYNEQFF. The CDR3 DNA reads as TGTGCCTGGAGTGCCTTAGGGGGGAGCTCCTACAATGAGCAGTTCTTC.

The V call is TRBV6-2 or TRBV6-3, the J call TRBJ1-5; D call uncertain. V was trimmed by 2 bases and J by 2 bases, leaving 16 bases between them. CDR1 is MNHEY and CDR2 is SVGEGT in the germline V gene. The CDR3 spans 17 residues. In nucleotides, the CDR3 is TGTGCCAGCAGTTACGGTGTTAGGGTACGTGGCAATCAGCCCCAGCATTTT. Translated, it gives CASSYGVRVRGNQPQHF.

This clonotype was recorded only once. The V gene is TRBV27, the J gene TRBJ1-4; TRBD1 aligns across 11 bases. The V gene's germline CDR1 is MNHEY and CDR2 SMNVEV (reference sequence). The CDR3 is 16 amino acids. V lost 5 bases, J lost 8 bases, and 10 bases stayed unmatched. CDR3 sequence reads: CASSPPRDRGYEKLFF. CDR3 coding DNA: TGTGCCAGCAGTCCCCCAAGGGACAGGGGGTACGAAAAACTGTTTTTT.

This clonotype turned up a few times. This rearrangement joins TRBV5-6 to TRBJ2-5; the D gene is possibly TRBD1 (6 bases). The CDR3 runs 15 residues. The V gene's germline CDR1 is SGHDT and CDR2 YYEEEE. Trimming pared 6 bases from V and 1 base from J, leaving 16 bases between. CDR3 sequence: CASNLKQGFQETQYF. The CDR3 bases are TGTGCCAGCAACCTGAAACAGGGTTTCCAAGAGACCCAGTACTTC.

V and J are TRBV20-1 and TRBJ2-7; 8 positions match TRBD1. V trimming: 2 bases; J trimming: 3 bases; junction bases outside the gene matches: 6. Germline V gene sequence: CDR1 DFQATT, CDR2 SNEGSKA (reference sequence). The CDR3 spans 14 residues. DNA for the CDR3: TGCAGTGCTAGAAGTACAGGGGGAAACTACGAGCAGTACTTC. Translating gives CSARSTGGNYEQYF.

V and J are TRBV28 and TRBJ2-3, with a weak D call TRBD2 (6 bases). This CDR3 comprises 15 residues. Germline V CDR1 and CDR2: MDHEN, SYDVKM. Deletions cut 2 bases from V and 4 bases from J, with 13 bases between. CDR3 sequence (DNA): TGTGCCAGCAGTTTAGGTTTGGGAGGTCCAGATACGCAGTATTTT. Its protein is CASSLGLGGPDTQYF.

This chain uses TRBV27 with TRBJ2-7; the D call may be TRBD1 or TRBD2 (6 bases each). The length of the CDR3 is 15 residues. The ends were cut back, 4 bases at V and 1 base at J, with 14 bases in the middle. The germline gives CDR1 MNHEY, CDR2 SMNVEV (reference sequence). DNA of the CDR3: TGTGCCAGCAGTTGGGGGGTAGGGGGTTCCTACGAGCAGTACTTC. Its protein is CASSWGVGGSYEQYF.

The sample holds one count of this clonotype. J is TRBJ2-7 and V is TRBV7-3, with TRBD1 matching over 7 bases. The V segment lost 5 bases and the J segment 3 bases; nucleotides outside the gene matches: 7. Germline V gene sequence: CDR1 SGHTA, CDR2 FQGTGA. This CDR3 region has 14 residues. The CDR3 nucleotides are TGTGCCAGCAGCCTAGGGGGCCCTGACTACGAGCAGTACTTC. Its translation is CASSLGGPDYEQYF.

This rearrangement joins TRBV11-2 to TRBJ2-2; no clear D gene. The germline V gene has CDR1 SGHAT and CDR2 FQNNGV. This CDR3 is built from 13 residues. V lost 5 bases to trimming and J lost 6 bases, with 10 bases between them. CDR3 amino acids: CASSGRSAGELFF. The DNA of the CDR3 is TGTGCCAGCAGCGGCCGGTCGGCCGGGGAGCTGTTTTTT.

This chain uses TRBV2 with TRBJ2-7; TRBD1 is a possible D gene (6 bases). V lost 2 bases, J lost 3 bases, and 17 bases lay in between. This CDR3 is built from 16 residues. Germline loops: CDR1 SNHLY, CDR2 FYNNEI. The CDR3 coding sequence is TGTGCCAGCAGTGAACTAACAGGGTTGCAGGTCTACGAGCAGTACTTC. Amino acids: CASSELTGLQVYEQYF.

In its sample, this clonotype was seen a few times. The chain employs TRBV4-1 and TRBJ2-5, with D perhaps being TRBD1 or TRBD2 (5 bases each). The CDR3 totals 17 residues. V lost 0 bases and J 4 bases, leaving 18 bases between the germline ends. Per germline, CDR1 MGHRA and CDR2 YSYEKL. CDR3 in amino acids: CASSQEGAGGFTETQYF. CDR3 bases: TGCGCCAGCAGCCAAGAAGGGGCTGGGGGTTTCACAGAGACCCAGTACTTC.

Comments on this clonotype: One end of the junction is discordant with germline, which a read error may explain. The chain carries TRBV30 and TRBJ1-2; D perhaps matches TRBD1 (6 bases). Germline V gene sequence: CDR1 GTSNPN, CDR2 SVGIG (reference sequence). The CDR3 has 15 amino acids. The CDR3 reads CARRGTEVRFYGYTF. For the CDR3, the DNA is TGTGCCCGGAGGGGGACCGAAGTCCGATTTTATGGCTACACCTTC.